This T cell receptor beta chain was identified in a study of vaccination and CD4 T cells after COVID-19. As for the study in general: Median time from second vaccine dose to sampling was approximately 74 days (14 to 241). Points from the study as a whole: The analysis of convalescent patients involved relatively few individuals and lacked early post-infection timepoints. It was observed that, in convalescent patients, a median 86.3% of reactive clones arose only post-vaccination.

Remarks on this clonotype: Its antigen remains unknown.

Treatment given: roughly 11-day PBMC culture with coronavirus spike peptide pools or control peptides (ViraFEST assay). Sequencing of cultured CD4+ T cell DNA used the Oncomine TCR Beta short-read assay. Using its own MiXCR run on the PCR reads, TCRdb lists one record per CDR3 protein. The sample records some 14,000 distinct CDR3 sequences, 35% being singletons. The ends were cut back, 4 bases at V and 10 bases at J, with 14 bases in the middle. The CDR3 runs 13 residues. Per germline, CDR1 KGHDR and CDR2 SFDVKD. Material for sequencing was CD4+ T cells from blood, cultured in vitro. The V call is TRBV24-1, the J call TRBJ2-3; D is perhaps TRBD1 or TRBD2 (5 bases each). The clonotype comes from a human donor who had recovered from COVID-19. CDR3 region: CATSETPLGAQYF. CDR3 DNA sequence: TGTGCCACCAGTGAGACCCCCTTGGGGGCGCAGTATTTT.